This T cell receptor beta chain was observed in a study of control samples from healthy donors and cancer patients. V was clipped by 2 bases and J by 3 bases, with 8 bases between them. Germline V gene sequence: CDR1 MNHEY, CDR2 SVGAGI. This CDR3 contains 13 residues. Profiled with immunoSEQ multiplex PCR; TCRdb holds only in-frame clones, not every one. The profile shows some 120,000 clones, around 93% of them singletons. This rearrangement joins TRBV6-5 to TRBJ2-7; the D is unclear. This TCR was recovered from a man in his fifties or sixties with head and neck cancer. Sequencing was performed on PBMCs. CDR3 nucleotides: TGTGCCAGCAGTTACCTGGGGAACTACGAGCAGTACTTC. Its protein is CASSYLGNYEQYF.